This TCR beta chain was observed in a study of blood T cell repertoires in COVID-19. Overall study: Sources were T cells, B-cell-depleted T cells, or PBMCs; the material itself was cDNA or gDNA.

This CDR3 is 13 amino acids long. V shed 2 bases and J shed 2 bases, with 6 bases lying between them. Germline CDR1 is ENHRY and CDR2 is SYGVKD. Clones were sequenced by immunoSEQ multiplex PCR, and TCRdb holds only the in-frame ones, with some missing. The sample has 190,000 or so clones; about 87% are singletons. The receptor was isolated from a woman aged 18-35 years who had recovered from COVID-19. The J gene is TRBJ1-2, the V gene TRBV10-3; D not certain. The sequenced material came from peripheral blood. CDR3 loop: CAISENANYGYTF. In nucleotides, the CDR3 is TGTGCCATCAGTGAGAACGCGAACTATGGCTACACCTTC.